These T cell receptor beta chains were read from a single sample in a study of T cell responses to AZD1222 COVID-19 vaccine. Profiling relied on immunoSEQ multiplex PCR, and the TCRdb table lists in-frame clones only, not all of them. The table records some 150,000 clones, 91% of them present only once. This sample comprised peripheral blood, obtained on day 0 of AZD1222 vaccination. Receptor source: an adult in good health. CDR3s include the opening cysteine and the closing phenylalanine or tryptophan. The D gene is left open where the match is weak. Clone size is stated in some rows and not others, as once, few, many or a class when expanded.

clone_size: .; v_call: TRBV11-1; d_call: TRBD2; j_call: TRBJ2-3; cdr3_aa: CASSFPSGRIDTQYF; cdr3_nt: TGTGCCAGCAGCTTTCCTAGCGGGAGAATAGATACGCAGTATTTT
clone_size: .; v_call: TRBV2; d_call: TRBD2; j_call: TRBJ2-3; cdr3_aa: CASSRTSGGAEYF; cdr3_nt: TGTGCCAGCAGTCGGACTAGCGGGGGGGCCGAGTATTTT
clone_size: .; v_call: TRBV14; d_call: TRBD2; j_call: TRBJ2-3; cdr3_aa: CASSPPRTSGVRTDTQYF; cdr3_nt: TGTGCCAGCAGCCCCCCACGGACTAGCGGGGTGCGCACAGATACGCAGTATTTT
clone_size: .; v_call: TRBV6-4; d_call: TRBD1; j_call: TRBJ2-1; cdr3_aa: CASSDYRTGEQFF; cdr3_nt: TGTGCCAGCAGTGACTATCGGACAGGAGAGCAGTTCTTC
clone_size: .; v_call: TRBV4-3; d_call: .; j_call: TRBJ1-5; cdr3_aa: CASSQEVGGARQPQHF; cdr3_nt: TGCGCCAGCAGCCAAGAGGTGGGGGGGGCGCGTCAGCCCCAGCATTTT
clone_size: few; v_call: TRBV6-5; d_call: .; j_call: TRBJ2-7; cdr3_aa: CASSPPLGSRYEQYF; cdr3_nt: TGTGCCAGCAGTCCGCCGTTGGGGAGTCGGTACGAGCAGTACTTC
clone_size: .; v_call: TRBV7-2; d_call: .; j_call: TRBJ2-7; cdr3_aa: CASTEDLHPYEQYF; cdr3_nt: TGTGCCAGCACCGAGGACTTACACCCCTACGAGCAGTACTTC
clone_size: .; v_call: TRBV5-1; d_call: TRBD2; j_call: TRBJ2-2; cdr3_aa: CASSFSGGAAGELFF; cdr3_nt: TGCGCCAGCAGCTTCAGCGGGGGGGCGGCCGGGGAGCTGTTTTTT
clone_size: once; v_call: TRBV5-4; d_call: .; j_call: TRBJ1-5; cdr3_aa: CASSQDPSNQPQHF; cdr3_nt: TGTGCCAGCAGCCAGGACCCGAGCAATCAGCCCCAGCATTTT
clone_size: .; v_call: TRBV25-1; d_call: .; j_call: TRBJ1-4; cdr3_aa: CASSEYLAGASEKLFF; cdr3_nt: TGTGCCAGCAGTGAATATCTTGCAGGGGCCAGTGAAAAACTGTTTTTT
clone_size: .; v_call: TRBV6-1; d_call: .; j_call: TRBJ1-5; cdr3_aa: CASSERQGNQPQHF; cdr3_nt: TGTGCCAGCAGTGAACGTCAGGGCAATCAGCCCCAGCATTTT
clone_size: .; v_call: TRBV15; d_call: .; j_call: TRBJ2-5; cdr3_aa: CATSRGAGLETQYF; cdr3_nt: TGTGCCACCAGCAGAGGGGCAGGCTTAGAGACCCAGTACTTC
clone_size: once; v_call: TRBV29-1; d_call: .; j_call: TRBJ1-2; cdr3_aa: CSVAQASNYGYTF; cdr3_nt: TGCAGCGTGGCTCAGGCTTCTAACTATGGCTACACCTTC
clone_size: once; v_call: TRBV6-2/TRBV6-3; d_call: .; j_call: TRBJ2-1; cdr3_aa: CASSYERGPRRFEQFF; cdr3_nt: TGTGCCAGCAGTTACGAGAGGGGACCTAGGAGGTTTGAGCAGTTCTTC
clone_size: .; v_call: TRBV4-1; d_call: .; j_call: TRBJ1-1; cdr3_aa: CASSRARGNTEAFF; cdr3_nt: TGCGCCAGCAGCCGGGCCAGGGGAAACACTGAAGCTTTCTTT
clone_size: .; v_call: TRBV29-1; d_call: TRBD1; j_call: TRBJ1-2; cdr3_aa: CSVEDRGRGGYTF; cdr3_nt: TGCAGCGTAGAAGACAGGGGGCGAGGGGGCTACACCTTC
clone_size: .; v_call: TRBV21-1; d_call: .; j_call: TRBJ1-6; cdr3_aa: CASSEGQTSREYISGYNSPLHF; cdr3_nt: TGTGCCAGCAGCGAGGGACAGACTAGTAGGGAATATATCTCGGGTTATAATTCACCCCTCCACTTT
clone_size: .; v_call: TRBV6-5; d_call: .; j_call: TRBJ1-3; cdr3_aa: CASTSFIGAGNTIYF; cdr3_nt: TGTGCCAGCACCTCCTTTATCGGGGCTGGAAACACCATATATTTT
clone_size: .; v_call: TRBV27; d_call: .; j_call: TRBJ2-3; cdr3_aa: CASSATGSDTQYF; cdr3_nt: TGTGCCAGCAGTGCCACAGGGTCAGATACGCAGTATTTT
clone_size: .; v_call: TRBV7-9; d_call: .; j_call: TRBJ1-5; cdr3_aa: CASSPLGGLNQPQHF; cdr3_nt: TGTGCCAGCAGCCCGTTAGGGGGACTCAATCAGCCCCAGCATTTT
clone_size: .; v_call: TRBV4-1; d_call: .; j_call: TRBJ2-7; cdr3_aa: CASSQEDRPPYEQYF; cdr3_nt: TGCGCCAGCAGCCAAGAGGATCGACCTCCCTACGAGCAGTACTTC
clone_size: once; v_call: TRBV6-2/TRBV6-3; d_call: .; j_call: TRBJ1-1; cdr3_aa: CASTPRPTEAFF; cdr3_nt: TGTGCCAGCACCCCTCGGCCCACTGAAGCTTTCTTT
clone_size: .; v_call: TRBV6-1; d_call: .; j_call: TRBJ1-1; cdr3_aa: CASSEALGMNTEAFF; cdr3_nt: TGTGCCAGCAGTGAAGCGCTAGGGATGAACACTGAAGCTTTCTTT
clone_size: .; v_call: TRBV4-1; d_call: .; j_call: TRBJ1-5; cdr3_aa: CASSHIGNQPQHF; cdr3_nt: TGCGCCAGCAGCCACATCGGGAATCAGCCCCAGCATTTT
clone_size: .; v_call: TRBV6-5; d_call: .; j_call: TRBJ1-1; cdr3_aa: CASSRLGWGETEAFF; cdr3_nt: TGTGCCAGCAGTAGATTGGGTTGGGGGGAGACTGAAGCTTTCTTT
clone_size: .; v_call: TRBV10-1; d_call: .; j_call: TRBJ1-2; cdr3_aa: CASSESLVPIFRCYTF; cdr3_nt: TGCGCCAGCAGTGAGTCGCTGGTCCCTATCTTCCGGTGCTACACCTTC
clone_size: .; v_call: TRBV4-3; d_call: .; j_call: TRBJ2-1; cdr3_aa: CASSQERRSYYNEQFF; cdr3_nt: TGCGCCAGCAGCCAAGAACGGCGGAGCTACTACAATGAGCAGTTCTTC
clone_size: once; v_call: TRBV6-5; d_call: .; j_call: TRBJ2-1; cdr3_aa: CASSRLVGGGYEQFF; cdr3_nt: TGTGCCAGCAGCCGCCTCGTGGGGGGTGGCTATGAGCAGTTCTTC
clone_size: .; v_call: TRBV7-9; d_call: .; j_call: TRBJ2-7; cdr3_aa: CASSLGSRGSSYEQYF; cdr3_nt: TGTGCCAGCAGCTTAGGTTCTCGGGGGAGCTCCTACGAGCAGTACTTC
clone_size: .; v_call: TRBV4-3; d_call: TRBD2; j_call: TRBJ2-2; cdr3_aa: CASSPQHGLAGLSTGELFF; cdr3_nt: TGCGCCAGCAGCCCACAACATGGACTAGCGGGACTGTCCACCGGGGAGCTGTTTTTT
clone_size: .; v_call: TRBV4-3; d_call: .; j_call: TRBJ1-1; cdr3_aa: CASSQDYRGREAFF; cdr3_nt: TGCGCCAGCAGCCAAGACTATCGGGGAAGGGAAGCTTTCTTT
clone_size: .; v_call: TRBV27; d_call: TRBD1; j_call: TRBJ1-1; cdr3_aa: CASITGTGGGEAFF; cdr3_nt: TGTGCCAGCATCACCGGGACAGGGGGCGGTGAAGCTTTCTTT
clone_size: .; v_call: TRBV7-3; d_call: TRBD2; j_call: TRBJ2-5; cdr3_aa: CASSRGGAETQYF; cdr3_nt: TGTGCCAGCAGCCGCGGGGGGGCGGAGACCCAGTACTTC
clone_size: .; v_call: TRBV7-9; d_call: TRBD2; j_call: TRBJ2-7; cdr3_aa: CASSPITGTSGDYEQYF; cdr3_nt: TGTGCCAGCAGCCCCATCACCGGGACTAGCGGGGACTACGAGCAGTACTTC
clone_size: .; v_call: TRBV4-3; d_call: TRBD2; j_call: TRBJ2-7; cdr3_aa: CASSRGLAGSSSYEQYF; cdr3_nt: TGCGCCAGCAGCCGCGGACTAGCGGGGTCAAGCTCCTACGAGCAGTACTTC
clone_size: .; v_call: TRBV9; d_call: .; j_call: TRBJ1-1; cdr3_aa: CASSVESNTEAFF; cdr3_nt: TGTGCCAGCAGCGTAGAATCGAACACTGAAGCTTTCTTT
clone_size: .; v_call: TRBV7-9; d_call: .; j_call: TRBJ1-1; cdr3_aa: CASSFIPLRDTNTEAFF; cdr3_nt: TGTGCCAGCAGCTTTATCCCCCTCAGGGATACGAACACTGAAGCTTTCTTT
clone_size: .; v_call: TRBV10-1; d_call: TRBD1; j_call: TRBJ1-5; cdr3_aa: CASSIRQGIHTKPQHF; cdr3_nt: TGCGCCAGCAGTATTAGACAGGGAATACATACGAAGCCCCAGCATTTT
clone_size: .; v_call: TRBV2; d_call: .; j_call: TRBJ1-3; cdr3_aa: CASCRRAGIINSGNTIYF; cdr3_nt: TGTGCCAGTTGCAGAAGAGCAGGGATCATCAACTCTGGAAACACCATATATTTT
clone_size: once; v_call: TRBV28; d_call: .; j_call: TRBJ2-5; cdr3_aa: CASYPLPGGGPSRTQYF; cdr3_nt: TGTGCCAGCTACCCACTGCCGGGCGGGGGCCCCTCAAGGACCCAGTACTTC
clone_size: .; v_call: TRBV24-1; d_call: .; j_call: TRBJ2-2; cdr3_aa: CATSDLTRTTNTGELFF; cdr3_nt: TGTGCCACCAGTGATTTGACACGCACCACGAACACCGGGGAGCTGTTTTTT
clone_size: .; v_call: TRBV7-9; d_call: .; j_call: TRBJ2-1; cdr3_aa: CASSPPGEQFF; cdr3_nt: TGTGCCAGCAGCCCCCCTGGCGAGCAGTTCTTC
clone_size: .; v_call: TRBV11-3; d_call: TRBD2; j_call: TRBJ2-5; cdr3_aa: CASSALAGGAETQYF; cdr3_nt: TGTGCCAGCAGCGCCTTAGCGGGGGGCGCGGAGACCCAGTACTTC
clone_size: .; v_call: TRBV28; d_call: .; j_call: TRBJ1-6; cdr3_aa: CASSPGGTYNSPLHF; cdr3_nt: TGTGCCAGCAGCCCGGGGGGGACCTATAATTCACCCCTCCACTTT
clone_size: .; v_call: TRBV7-9; d_call: .; j_call: TRBJ2-1; cdr3_aa: CASSLERDEQFF; cdr3_nt: TGTGCCAGCAGCTTGGAGAGGGATGAGCAGTTCTTC
clone_size: .; v_call: TRBV9; d_call: .; j_call: TRBJ1-2; cdr3_aa: CASSGSGVVHGYTF; cdr3_nt: TGTGCCAGCAGCGGTTCAGGGGTTGTGCATGGCTACACCTTC
clone_size: .; v_call: TRBV3-1/TRBV3-2; d_call: .; j_call: TRBJ2-3; cdr3_aa: CASSQDRGGGTADTQYF; cdr3_nt: TGTGCCAGCAGCCAAGATCGGGGTGGCGGGACAGCAGATACGCAGTATTTT
clone_size: .; v_call: TRBV7-2; d_call: TRBD2; j_call: TRBJ2-1; cdr3_aa: CASSPRGGRGLEQFF; cdr3_nt: TGTGCCAGCAGCCCTCGGGGGGGCCGAGGTTTAGAGCAGTTCTTC
clone_size: .; v_call: TRBV13; d_call: .; j_call: TRBJ1-1; cdr3_aa: CASSKTSGTEAFF; cdr3_nt: TGTGCCAGCAGCAAAACGTCGGGCACTGAAGCTTTCTTT
clone_size: .; v_call: TRBV2; d_call: TRBD1; j_call: TRBJ1-1; cdr3_aa: CAIQGQGNTEAFF; cdr3_nt: TGTGCCATACAGGGACAGGGGAACACTGAAGCTTTCTTT
clone_size: .; v_call: TRBV6-5; d_call: .; j_call: TRBJ1-1; cdr3_aa: CASSIRARNTEAFF; cdr3_nt: TGTGCCAGCAGTATCCGGGCCAGGAACACTGAAGCTTTCTTT
clone_size: .; v_call: TRBV14; d_call: .; j_call: TRBJ1-1; cdr3_aa: CASSQGGHTEAFF; cdr3_nt: TGTGCCAGCAGCCAAGGGGGGCACACTGAAGCTTTCTTT
clone_size: .; v_call: TRBV12-3/TRBV12-4; d_call: .; j_call: TRBJ2-7; cdr3_aa: CASSFASEQYF; cdr3_nt: TGTGCCAGCAGTTTCGCGAGCGAGCAGTACTTC
clone_size: .; v_call: TRBV27; d_call: .; j_call: TRBJ1-1; cdr3_aa: CASSWDFGNTEAFF; cdr3_nt: TGTGCCAGCAGCTGGGACTTCGGGAACACTGAAGCTTTCTTT
clone_size: .; v_call: TRBV7-9; d_call: .; j_call: TRBJ1-5; cdr3_aa: CASSFGGRDQPQHF; cdr3_nt: TGTGCCAGCAGCTTTGGGGGGCGTGATCAGCCCCAGCATTTT
clone_size: .; v_call: TRBV19; d_call: .; j_call: TRBJ2-3; cdr3_aa: CASSNIYGVASRSTDTQYF; cdr3_nt: TGTGCCAGTAGTAACATATACGGAGTTGCTAGCAGATCCACAGATACGCAGTATTTT
clone_size: .; v_call: TRBV19; d_call: TRBD1; j_call: TRBJ1-4; cdr3_aa: CASSIYGTGVEKLFF; cdr3_nt: TGTGCCAGTAGTATATACGGGACAGGGGTCGAAAAACTGTTTTTT
clone_size: .; v_call: TRBV9; d_call: TRBD2; j_call: TRBJ2-6; cdr3_aa: CASTPGLAGEFGPGANVLTF; cdr3_nt: TGTGCCAGCACCCCGGGACTAGCGGGAGAGTTTGGTCCTGGGGCCAACGTCCTGACTTTC
clone_size: .; v_call: TRBV6-4; d_call: TRBD2; j_call: TRBJ2-3; cdr3_aa: CFGGKKTSGGSRGTDTQYF; cdr3_nt: TGTTTTGGCGGGAAGAAAACTAGCGGGGGCAGTCGAGGGACAGATACGCAGTATTTT
clone_size: .; v_call: TRBV9; d_call: .; j_call: TRBJ2-1; cdr3_aa: CASSAPGGSYNEQFF; cdr3_nt: TGTGCCAGCAGCGCCCCCGGGGGATCCTACAATGAGCAGTTCTTC